Below are 14 T cell receptor beta chains sequenced from a single sample in a study of blood T cells in healthy people across ages. Using a J-beta primer mix together with a sample-barcoded 5' primer, a second PCR was run for roughly 6 to 12 cycles. MiXCR, applied by TCRdb to the 5' RACE reads, yields one record per CDR3 protein. The table records about 1.1 million distinct CDR3 sequences, less than 45% of them present only once. The sample comprised blood. The receptors originated from a man younger than 35 in good health.

V usage is TRBV5-1 and J usage is TRBJ1-5, with D perhaps TRBD1 (6 bases). The J call may be faulty, since TRBJ2-3 better matches the DNA end. The CDR3 contains 15 residues. CDR1 is SGHRS, CDR2 YFSETQ, per germline. Written as DNA, the CDR3 is TGCGCCAGCAGCTTTGCAGGGGTGCCGGATCAGCCCCAGTATTTT. Amino acid sequence: CASSFAGVPDQPQYF.

The rearrangement joins TRBV6-1 to TRBJ2-3, with TRBD2 identical over 11 bases. The trim removed 2 bases at V and 4 bases at J, leaving 5 bases unmatched. Per the germline V gene, CDR1 is MNHNS and CDR2 is SASEGT. The CDR3 has 16 amino acids. The DNA for the CDR3 is TGTGCCAGCAGTGAACGACTAGCGGGGTATCCAGATACGCAGTATTTT. Its translation is CASSERLAGYPDTQYF.

The chain joins TRBV20-1 to TRBJ1-5; no clear D gene. The V gene lost 4 bases and the J gene lost 3 bases, with 10 bases spanning the gap. The CDR3 spans 13 residues. Germline V gene lookup returns CDR1 DFQATT and CDR2 SNEGSKA (reference sequence). Written as DNA, the CDR3 is TGCAGTGCTATAATGAAGTTCAATCAGCCCCAGCATTTT. Translating gives CSAIMKFNQPQHF.

This clonotype has a handful of counts. V usage is TRBV7-8 and J usage is TRBJ2-1, with D uncertain. Deletions cut 4 bases from V and 8 bases from J, with 9 bases between. Germline CDR1 is SGHVS and CDR2 is FQNEAQ. The CDR3 is made up of 12 amino acids. The CDR3 DNA is TGTGCCAGCAGCTGGGGTTTCGATGAGCAGTTCTTC. Translating it yields CASSWGFDEQFF.

This chain connects TRBV10-3 to TRBJ2-5, with 7 bases identical to TRBD1. The germline CDR1 and CDR2 sequences are ENHRY and SYGVKD. With 3 bases clipped from V and 3 bases from J, the junction kept 10 bases outside the gene matches. This CDR3 is built from 16 residues. In DNA, the CDR3 is TGTGCCATCAGTGATCCTAATCCTGACAGGGAAGAGACCCAGTACTTC. Amino acid sequence: CAISDPNPDREETQYF.

This clonotype was recorded a few times. This may arise from a read error, as a much more abundant clone is one base away. V and J are TRBV7-2 and TRBJ2-1; D tentatively reads TRBD1 or TRBD2 (6 bases each). Between the trimmed V and J ends, which lost 4 bases and 5 bases, there was a span of 9 bases. The CDR3 covers 13 residues. From germline, CDR1 is SGHTA and CDR2 FQGNSA. DNA of the CDR3: TGTGCCAGCAGCTGGGGGGCCAACAATGAGCAGTTCTTC. It yields the protein CASSWGANNEQFF.

There are a few counts of this clonotype. The chain recombines TRBV11-2 with TRBJ1-2; TRBD1 might be the D (5 bases). Germline loops: CDR1 SGHAT, CDR2 FQNNGV. This CDR3 spans 15 amino acids. Trimming shortened V by 5 bases and J by 1 base, and 14 bases separated the two germline ends. This chain's CDR3 is CASSPLGGVNYGYTF. The DNA for the CDR3 is TGTGCCAGCAGCCCGCTGGGGGGGGTTAACTATGGCTACACCTTC.

This clonotype was recorded only once. CDR3 amino acids: CSARDPGLAHYNEQYF. The CDR3 nucleotides read TGCAGTGCTAGAGATCCGGGACTAGCCCACTACAATGAGCAGTACTTC. The chain links TRBV20-1 to TRBJ2-1; TRBD2 matches 9 bases. The better agreement between TRBJ2-7 and the DNA end casts doubt on the J call. The CDR3 is made up of 16 amino acids. CDR1 and CDR2 from the germline V gene are DFQATT and SNEGSKA (reference sequence).

This clonotype was picked up a small number of times. This chain connects TRBV9 to TRBJ1-1; D call uncertain. Germline V gene sequence: CDR1 SGDLS, CDR2 YYNGEE. The V end was cut by 3 bases, the J end by 8 bases, with 8 bases between. This CDR3 has 11 residues. The chain's CDR3 is CASSGAGEAFF. The CDR3 DNA sequence: TGTGCCAGCAGCGGCGCAGGAGAAGCTTTCTTT.

Concerning this clonotype: The junction does not match germline at one end; this may be a read error. CDR3 nucleotide sequence: TGTGCCGGCAGCGAGGGTGGGCCGTCAATCTACGAGCAGTACTTC. It is translated as CAGSEGGPSIYEQYF. The genes are TRBV5-8 and TRBJ2-4; perhaps TRBD2 as D (5 bases). The tail of the sequence fits TRBJ2-7 better, so the J call may be wrong. Germline CDR1 is SGHTS and CDR2 is YDEGEE. CDR3 length equals 15 residues.

The genes are TRBV7-2 and TRBJ2-1; 10 bases fit TRBD2. The CDR3 runs 15 residues. Trimming cost V 1 base and J 8 bases; bases outside gene matches: 5. CDR1 and CDR2 (germline): SGHTA, FQGNSA. The CDR3 here is CASSLGEAGGYEQFF. DNA of the CDR3: TGTGCCAGCAGCTTAGGTGAAGCGGGGGGGTATGAGCAGTTCTTC.

This clonotype has more than one count but fewer than ten. The rearrangement joins TRBV7-9 to TRBJ1-4, with 9 bases matching TRBD1. Germline V lookup: CDR1 SEHNR, CDR2 FQNEAQ (reference sequence). The CDR3 length is 14 residues. V lost 3 bases, J lost 6 bases, and 2 bases stayed unmatched. This CDR3 reads CASSLWTGDEKLFF. The CDR3 bases are TGTGCCAGCAGCTTGTGGACAGGGGATGAAAAACTGTTTTTT. Supplemented by reference TRBV7-9 and TRBJ1-4, the full variable domain reads DTGVSQNPRHKITKRGQNVTFRCDPISEHNRLYWYRQTLGQGPEFLTYFQNEAQLEKSRLLSDRFSAERPKGSFSTLEIQRTEQGDSAMYLCASSLWTGDEKLFFGSGTQLSVL.

This clonotype showed up many times. The CDR3 loop reads CASSLTDSNYGYTF. The CDR3 nucleotides are TGTGCCAGCAGCTTGACGGATTCTAACTATGGCTACACCTTC. The gene calls are TRBV7-2 and TRBJ1-2, with unresolved D. V was shortened by 3 bases and J by 0 bases, with 8 bases between the two germline ends. Germline V gene lookup returns CDR1 SGHTA and CDR2 FQGNSA. The CDR3 contains 14 residues. The variable domain in full, completed from reference TRBV7-2 and TRBJ1-2, reads GAGVSQSPSNKVTEKGKDVELRCDPISGHTALYWYRQSLGQGLEFLIYFQGNSAPDKSGLPSDRFSAERTGGSVSTLTIQRTQQEDSAVYLCASSLTDSNYGYTFGSGTRLTVV.

The chain combines TRBV11-1 with TRBJ2-1, with D possibly being TRBD2 (6 bases). CDR3 size: 14 residues. Trimming removed 5 bases from V and 7 bases from J, with 15 bases in between. The V gene's germline CDR1 is SGHAT and CDR2 FQDESV (reference sequence). CDR3 loop: CASSPAGLTNEQFF. In DNA form, the CDR3 reads TGTGCCAGCAGCCCGGCGGGGCTAACTAATGAGCAGTTCTTC.